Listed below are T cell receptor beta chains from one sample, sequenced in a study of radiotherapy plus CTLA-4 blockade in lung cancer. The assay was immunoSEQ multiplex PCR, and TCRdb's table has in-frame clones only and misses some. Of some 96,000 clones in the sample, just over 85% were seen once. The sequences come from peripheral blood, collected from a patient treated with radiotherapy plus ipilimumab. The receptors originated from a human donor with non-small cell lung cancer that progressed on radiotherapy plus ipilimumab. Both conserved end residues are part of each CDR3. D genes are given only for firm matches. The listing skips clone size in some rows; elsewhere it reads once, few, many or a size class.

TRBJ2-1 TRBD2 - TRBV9 CASSVDSGNSYNEQFF TGTGCCAGCAGCGTAGATAGCGGGAATTCCTACAATGAGCAGTTCTTC
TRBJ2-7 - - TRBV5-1 CASSLQSTYEQYF TGCGCCAGCAGCTTGCAGTCGACCTACGAGCAGTACTTC
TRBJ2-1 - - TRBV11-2 CASSLGRGYNEQFF TGTGCCAGCAGCTTAGGACGGGGTTACAATGAGCAGTTCTTC
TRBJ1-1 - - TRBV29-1 CSVEAGVNTEAFF TGCAGCGTTGAAGCGGGGGTGAACACTGAAGCTTTCTTT
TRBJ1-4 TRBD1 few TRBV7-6 CAVGQGGTNEKLFF TGTGCCGTTGGACAGGGCGGAACTAATGAAAAACTGTTTTTT
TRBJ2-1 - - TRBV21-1 CASSISGTNNEQFF TGTGCCAGCAGCATTTCTGGAACAAACAATGAGCAGTTCTTC
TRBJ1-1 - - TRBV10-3 CAIKNSEMNTEAFF TGTGCCATCAAAAACAGTGAAATGAACACTGAAGCTTTCTTT
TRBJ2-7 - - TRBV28 CASSPVGYEQYF TGTGCCAGCTCCCCAGTGGGCTACGAGCAGTACTTC
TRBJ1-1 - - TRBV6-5 CASSYSGSTEAFF TGTGCCAGCAGTTACTCAGGGAGCACTGAAGCTTTCTTT
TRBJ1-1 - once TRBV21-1 CASSKHTGAYTEAFF TGTGCCAGCAGCAAACATACAGGCGCCTACACTGAAGCTTTCTTT
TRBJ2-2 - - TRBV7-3 CASSLEGSGELFF TGTGCCAGCAGCTTAGAAGGGTCCGGGGAGCTGTTTTTT
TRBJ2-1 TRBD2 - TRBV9 CASSVALSGRAGDNEQFF TGTGCCAGCAGCGTAGCCCTTAGCGGGAGGGCGGGGGACAATGAGCAGTTCTTC
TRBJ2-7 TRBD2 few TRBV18 CASSPVTSGSSYEQYF TGTGCCAGCTCACCCGTAACGAGCGGGAGCTCCTACGAGCAGTACTTC
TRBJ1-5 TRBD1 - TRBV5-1 CASSPGTGDQPQHF TGCGCCAGCAGCCCAGGGACAGGAGATCAGCCCCAGCATTTT
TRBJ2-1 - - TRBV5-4 CASSPTVPTAEQFF TGTGCCAGCAGCCCGACAGTCCCTACGGCTGAGCAGTTCTTC
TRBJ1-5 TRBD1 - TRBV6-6 CASNTGEEEQPQHF TGTGCCAGTAATACAGGGGAGGAGGAACAGCCCCAGCATTTT
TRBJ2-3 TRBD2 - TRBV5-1 CASSLVGPTSSTDTQYF TGCGCCAGCAGCTTGGTCGGGCCGACTAGCAGCACAGATACGCAGTATTTT
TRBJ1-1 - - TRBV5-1 CASSAGHPNMNTEAFF TGCGCCAGCAGCGCGGGACACCCGAACATGAACACTGAAGCTTTCTTT
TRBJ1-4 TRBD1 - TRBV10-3 CATADRAGEKLFF TGTGCCACCGCAGACAGGGCGGGTGAAAAACTGTTTTTT
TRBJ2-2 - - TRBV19 CASSIAPGELFF TGTGCCAGTAGTATAGCCCCCGGGGAGCTGTTTTTT
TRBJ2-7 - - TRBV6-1 CASRGAGEQYF TGTGCCAGCCGGGGAGCGGGCGAGCAGTACTTC
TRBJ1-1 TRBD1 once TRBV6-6 CASHEGTVEAFF TGTGCCAGCCACGAGGGGACAGTCGAAGCTTTCTTT
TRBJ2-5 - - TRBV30 CAWSVKETQYF TGTGCCTGGAGTGTAAAAGAGACCCAGTACTTC
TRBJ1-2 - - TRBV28 CATKPGPYGYTF TGTGCCACAAAACCGGGACCCTATGGCTACACCTTC
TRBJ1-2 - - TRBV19 CASSSRDFNYGYTF TGTGCCAGTAGTAGCCGGGATTTTAACTATGGCTACACCTTC
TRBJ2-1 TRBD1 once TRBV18 CASSPRTGVHNEQFF TGTGCCAGCTCACCACGGACAGGGGTTCACAATGAGCAGTTCTTC
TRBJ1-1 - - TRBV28 CASSLGRWNTEAFF TGTGCCAGCAGTCTGGGACGGTGGAACACTGAAGCTTTCTTT
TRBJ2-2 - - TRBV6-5 CASSTFGTGELFF TGTGCCAGCAGTACCTTTGGCACCGGGGAGCTGTTTTTT
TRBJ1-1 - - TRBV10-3 CAISQNTEAFF TGTGCCATCAGCCAGAACACTGAAGCTTTCTTT
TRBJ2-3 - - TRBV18 CASSHRTDLSTDTQYF TGTGCCAGCTCACACCGGACGGACCTCTCCACAGATACGCAGTATTTT
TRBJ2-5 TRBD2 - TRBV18 CASSPPWGGTKETQYF TGTGCCAGCTCACCACCATGGGGGGGGACGAAAGAGACCCAGTACTTC
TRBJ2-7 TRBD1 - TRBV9 CASSRTRQGAREEQYF TGTGCCAGCAGCAGAACTCGACAGGGGGCGCGGGAGGAGCAGTACTTC